The 14 T cell receptor beta chains in this list originate from one sample, sequenced in a study of cytomegalovirus exposure and HLA in healthy donors. PCR employed 60 Vbeta and 13 Jbeta primers. Sequencing was performed with immunoSEQ multiplex PCR; in TCRdb, only in-frame clones are kept and a portion is missing. The sample consists of about 170,000 clones, roughly three quarters of them appearing once. The sequenced sample consisted of PBMCs. The receptors come from a man aged 40-55 years in good health and CMV-seropositive.

This chain uses TRBV7-3 with TRBJ2-5, with 7 bases matching TRBD2. In germline, CDR1 is SGHTA, CDR2 FQGTGA. Trimming removed 2 bases from V and 0 bases from J; junction bases left unmatched: 0. The CDR3 is 14 amino acids. The CDR3 region is CASSLGGDQETQYF. The DNA for the CDR3 is TGTGCCAGCAGCTTAGGGGGGGACCAAGAGACCCAGTACTTC.

This rearrangement joins TRBV7-6 to TRBJ2-7, with TRBD1 matching over 7 bases. This CDR3 comprises 14 residues. In germline, CDR1 is SGHVS, CDR2 FNYEAQ. Unmatched junction bases numbered 6, after V lost 1 base and J lost 6 bases. The CDR3 protein is CASSLGRAGGEQYF. The CDR3 DNA follows: TGTGCCAGCAGCTTAGGAAGGGCAGGGGGCGAGCAGTACTTC.

The gene calls are TRBV9 and TRBJ2-3; 9 bases agree with TRBD1. Per germline, CDR1 SGDLS and CDR2 YYNGEE. Losses at the gene ends were 4 bases for V and 3 bases for J; bases not matched to a gene: 12. CDR3 size: 17 residues. The CDR3 DNA sequence: TGTGCCAGCAGCCCTCGTCTCCGGGACAGGGATACAGATACGCAGTATTTT. This encodes CASSPRLRDRDTDTQYF.

This chain uses TRBV7-2 with TRBJ1-6; D possibly corresponds to TRBD1 (5 bases). The germline CDR1 and CDR2 sequences are SGHTA and FQGNSA. This CDR3 comprises 16 residues. V was pared by 1 base and J by 8 bases, with 15 bases between. The CDR3 DNA follows: TGTGCCAGCAGCTTAGGCGGGGCGAGGTTGGATTCACCCCTCCACTTT. This codes for CASSLGGARLDSPLHF.

The rearrangement joins TRBV15 to TRBJ1-2; D call uncertain. Germline V lookup: CDR1 LNHNV, CDR2 YYDKDF (reference sequence). The V end was cut by 3 bases, the J end by 7 bases, with 15 bases between. The length of the CDR3 is 14 residues. CDR3 sequence reads: CATSSEQIYVGYTF. DNA for the CDR3: TGTGCCACCAGCAGTGAACAGATCTACGTTGGCTACACCTTC.

A note on this clone: The junction departs from germline at one end; a sequencing error may be responsible. This chain connects TRBV7-9 to TRBJ2-3, with D possibly being TRBD2 (5 bases). The CDR3 is 17 residues long. Germline values: CDR1 SEHNR, CDR2 FQNEAQ (reference sequence). The CDR3 DNA sequence: TGTTCCAGCATCCTCGGTGAAGGACTTTCTTTCACAGATACGCAGTATTTT. As protein: CSSILGEGLSFTDTQYF.

CDR3 residues: CSVARGGDGYTF. In DNA form, the CDR3 reads TGCAGCGTTGCGCGAGGGGGCGACGGCTACACCTTC. This chain uses TRBV29-1 with TRBJ1-2, with 7 nucleotides matching TRBD1. Germline assignment: CDR1 SQVTM and CDR2 ANQGSEA. The CDR3 covers 12 residues. With 4 bases clipped from V and 8 bases from J, the junction kept 7 bases outside the gene matches.

The rearrangement joins TRBV7-2 to TRBJ2-1; TRBD2 is a possible D gene (6 bases). Looked up from germline, CDR1 is SGHTA and CDR2 is FQGNSA. The CDR3 has 13 amino acids. Trimming removed 5 bases at V and 6 bases at J, with 11 bases between. The CDR3 region has the DNA TGTGCCAGCAGCCATACTAGCACCAATGAGCAGTTCTTC. This codes for CASSHTSTNEQFF.

Concerning this clone itself: Mismatch with germline at one junction end may stem from a read error. V and J are TRBV18 and TRBJ1-2; 9 positions match TRBD1. Per germline, CDR1 KGHSH and CDR2 LQKENI. This CDR3 comprises 14 residues. The CDR3 nucleotides read TGTGCCAGCTCACCCGACAGGGGGATAACACCTAGCTTCTTC. Translating it yields CASSPDRGITPSFF.

The chain links TRBV18 to TRBJ1-1; D gene unclear. V shed 0 bases and J shed 1 base, with 12 bases lying between them. The germline V gene has CDR1 KGHSH and CDR2 LQKENI. The CDR3 length is 16 residues. CDR3 coding DNA: TGTGCCAGCTCACCACCGGGCAACTTCAGGAACACTGAAGCTTTCTTT. Translation: CASSPPGNFRNTEAFF.

This chain connects TRBV5-8 to TRBJ2-7, with 8 bases lining up with TRBD1. The CDR3 extends over 12 amino acids. Losses at the gene ends were 2 bases for V and 7 bases for J; bases not matched to a gene: 2. The V gene's germline CDR1 is SGHTS and CDR2 YDEGEE. The CDR3 coding sequence is TGTGCCAGCAGCTTCGACAGGGGAGAGCAGTACTTC. This codes for CASSFDRGEQYF.

The sample holds a few counts of this clone. The CDR3 region is CASSVGQTYEQYF. CDR3 sequence (DNA): TGCGCCAGCAGCGTGGGACAGACCTACGAGCAGTACTTC. The chain uses TRBV5-1 and TRBJ2-7, with TRBD1 identical over 7 bases. V trimming: 4 bases; J trimming: 2 bases; junction bases outside the gene matches: 3. The V gene's germline CDR1 is SGHRS and CDR2 YFSETQ. This CDR3 comprises 13 residues. Variable domain in full (rest from reference TRBV5-1 and TRBJ2-7): KAGVTQTPRYLIKTRGQQVTLSCSPISGHRSVSWYQQTPGQGLQFLFEYFSETQRNKGNFPGRFSGRQFSNSRSEMNVSTLELGDSALYLCASSVGQTYEQYFGPGTRLTVT.

The chain carries TRBV5-4 and TRBJ2-2; D is uncertain. Trimming took 0 bases from V and 0 from J, leaving 6 bases between them. Germline V gives CDR1 SGHNT, CDR2 YYREEE (reference sequence). This CDR3 is built from 15 residues. Here the CDR3 reads CASSLGHANTGELFF. The CDR3 DNA sequence: TGTGCCAGCAGCTTGGGACACGCGAACACCGGGGAGCTGTTTTTT. Full variable domain (missing parts from reference TRBV5-4 and TRBJ2-2): ETGVTQSPTHLIKTRGQQVTLRCSSQSGHNTVSWYQQALGQGPQFIFQYYREEENGRGNFPPRFSGLQFPNYSSELNVNALELDDSALYLCASSLGHANTGELFFGEGSRLTVL.

The sample holds a few counts of this clone. The chain joins TRBV7-6 to TRBJ2-2, with TRBD1 matching 9 bases. The CDR3 sequence is 14 residues long. The germline gives CDR1 SGHVS, CDR2 FNYEAQ. The J segment lost 6 bases and the V segment lost 5 bases, leaving 4 bases of the junction unmatched. DNA for the CDR3: TGTGCCAGCAGCCCGCGGACAGGGGCCGGGGAGCTGTTTTTT. It is translated as CASSPRTGAGELFF.